This TCR beta chain was observed in a study of cytomegalovirus exposure and HLA in healthy donors. Study-level points and caveats: A few CMV-associated chains proved CMV antigen-specific in vitro.

60 Vbeta and 13 Jbeta primers were used in PCR. Sequencing used immunoSEQ multiplex PCR; TCRdb keeps in-frame clones, though not all of them. The table records 150,000 to 200,000 clones, roughly 83% of them present only once. The CDR3 runs 12 residues. Trimming removed 8 bases from V and 0 bases from J, with 5 bases in between. In germline, CDR1 is MNHNS, CDR2 SASEGT. In its sample, this clone was seen once. Its specificity is not known. This sequence joins TRBV6-1 and TRBJ1-5, with D hard to call. This clonotype originated in a man under 40 in good health and CMV-seronegative. Sequencing used PBMCs. The CDR3 DNA sequence: TGTGCCAGCGCGGATAGCAATCAGCCCCAGCATTTT. Encoded protein: CASADSNQPQHF.